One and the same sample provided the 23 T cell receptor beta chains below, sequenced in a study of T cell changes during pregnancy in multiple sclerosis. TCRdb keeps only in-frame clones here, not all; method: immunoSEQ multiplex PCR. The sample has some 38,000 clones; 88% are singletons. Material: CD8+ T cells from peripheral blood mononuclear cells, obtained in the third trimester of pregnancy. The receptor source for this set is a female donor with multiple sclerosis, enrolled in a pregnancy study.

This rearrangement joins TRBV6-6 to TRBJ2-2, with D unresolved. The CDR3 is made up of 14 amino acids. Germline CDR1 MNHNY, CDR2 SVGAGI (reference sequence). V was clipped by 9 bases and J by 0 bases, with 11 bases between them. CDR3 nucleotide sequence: TGTGCCAGTGCCGAGCATACGAACACCGGGGAGCTGTTTTTT. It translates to CASAEHTNTGELFF.

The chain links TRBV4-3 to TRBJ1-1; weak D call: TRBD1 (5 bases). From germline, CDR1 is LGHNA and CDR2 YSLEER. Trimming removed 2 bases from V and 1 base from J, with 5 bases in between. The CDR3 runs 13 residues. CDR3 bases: TGCGCCAGCAGCCAAACAGGGAACACTGAAGCTTTCTTT. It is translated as CASSQTGNTEAFF.

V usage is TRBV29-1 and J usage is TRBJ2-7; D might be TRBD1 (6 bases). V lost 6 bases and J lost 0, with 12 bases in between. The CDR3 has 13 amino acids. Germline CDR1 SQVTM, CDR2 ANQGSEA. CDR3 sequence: CSVLTGASYEQYF. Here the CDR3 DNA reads TGCAGCGTGCTGACAGGCGCCTCCTACGAGCAGTACTTC.

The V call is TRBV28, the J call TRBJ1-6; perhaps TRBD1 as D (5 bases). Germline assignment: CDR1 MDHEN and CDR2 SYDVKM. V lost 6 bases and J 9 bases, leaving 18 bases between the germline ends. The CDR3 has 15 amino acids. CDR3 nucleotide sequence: TGTGCCAGCAGACCCCTAGGGGACTTTTTTTCACCCCTCCACTTT. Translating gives CASRPLGDFFSPLHF.

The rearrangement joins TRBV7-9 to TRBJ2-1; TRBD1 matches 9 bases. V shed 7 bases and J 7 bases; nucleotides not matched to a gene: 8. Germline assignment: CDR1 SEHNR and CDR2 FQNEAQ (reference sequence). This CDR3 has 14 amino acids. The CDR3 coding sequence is TGTGCCAGCACAAGGACAGGGGATGGGAATGAGCAGTTCTTC. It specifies CASTRTGDGNEQFF.

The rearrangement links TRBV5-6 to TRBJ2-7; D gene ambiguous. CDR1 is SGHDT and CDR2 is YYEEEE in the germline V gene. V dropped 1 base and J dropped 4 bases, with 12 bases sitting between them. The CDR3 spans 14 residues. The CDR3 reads CASSLREAAYEQYF. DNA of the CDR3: TGTGCCAGCAGCTTGAGAGAGGCGGCGTACGAGCAGTACTTC.

In DNA, the CDR3 is TGTGCCAGCAGCTTCCACAGGGTCGTATGGGGCTACACCTTC. Translated: CASSFHRVVWGYTF. This chain joins TRBV13 and TRBJ1-2, with a possible D match to TRBD1 (6 bases). Germline loops: CDR1 PRHDT, CDR2 FYEKMQ (reference sequence). The V and J ends lost 3 bases and 8 bases respectively, with 16 bases between them. CDR3 size: 14 residues.

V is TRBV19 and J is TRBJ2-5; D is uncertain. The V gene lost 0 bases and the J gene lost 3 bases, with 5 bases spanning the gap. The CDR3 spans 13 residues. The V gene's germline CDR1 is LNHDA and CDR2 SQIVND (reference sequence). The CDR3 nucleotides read TGTGCCAGTAGTATAGACTCCGAAGAGACCCAGTACTTC. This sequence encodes CASSIDSEETQYF.

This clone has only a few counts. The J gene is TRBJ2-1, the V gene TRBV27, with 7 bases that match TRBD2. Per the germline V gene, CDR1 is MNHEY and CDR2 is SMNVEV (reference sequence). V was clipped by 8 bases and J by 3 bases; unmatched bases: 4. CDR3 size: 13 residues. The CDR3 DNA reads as TGTGCCAGCGGGACTACCTACTACAATGAGCAGTTCTTC. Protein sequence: CASGTTYYNEQFF.

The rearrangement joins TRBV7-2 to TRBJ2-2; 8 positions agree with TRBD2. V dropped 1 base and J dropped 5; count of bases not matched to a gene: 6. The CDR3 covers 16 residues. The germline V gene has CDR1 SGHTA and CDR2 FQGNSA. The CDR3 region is CASSLERGLMTGELFF. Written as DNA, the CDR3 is TGTGCCAGCAGCTTAGAGCGGGGGCTGATGACCGGGGAGCTGTTTTTT.

CDR3 coding DNA: TGTGCCAGCAGCCCCTACAAGGGACAAGGGACTGAAGCTTTCTTT. Translating gives CASSPYKGQGTEAFF. The V call is TRBV2, the J call TRBJ1-1; D possibly corresponds to TRBD1 (6 bases). The CDR3 runs to 15 residues. V lost 6 bases to trimming and J lost 5 bases, with 19 bases between them. Germline loops: CDR1 SNHLY, CDR2 FYNNEI.

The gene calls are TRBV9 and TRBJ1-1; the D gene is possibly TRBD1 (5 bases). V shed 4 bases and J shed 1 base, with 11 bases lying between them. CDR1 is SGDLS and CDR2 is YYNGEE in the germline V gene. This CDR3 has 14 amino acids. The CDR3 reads CASSPGHPNTEAFF. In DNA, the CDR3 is TGTGCCAGCAGCCCAGGACACCCGAACACTGAAGCTTTCTTT. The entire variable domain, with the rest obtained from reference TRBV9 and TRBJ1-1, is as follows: DSGVTQTPKHLITATGQRVTLRCSPRSGDLSVYWYQQSLDQGLQFLIQYYNGEERAKGNILERFSAQQFPDLHSELNLSSLELGDSALYFCASSPGHPNTEAFFGQGTRLTVV.

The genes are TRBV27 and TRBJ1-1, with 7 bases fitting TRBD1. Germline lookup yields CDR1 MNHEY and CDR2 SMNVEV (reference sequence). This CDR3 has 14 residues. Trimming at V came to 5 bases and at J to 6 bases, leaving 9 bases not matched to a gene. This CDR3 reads CASSIHGTASEAFF. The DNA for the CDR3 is TGTGCCAGCAGTATCCACGGGACAGCCTCTGAAGCTTTCTTT.

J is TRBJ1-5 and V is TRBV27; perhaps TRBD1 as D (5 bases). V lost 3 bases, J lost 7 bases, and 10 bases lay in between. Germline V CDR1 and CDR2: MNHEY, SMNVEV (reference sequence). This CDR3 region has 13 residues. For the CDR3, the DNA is TGTGCCAGCAGTTTCAACGGACACCAGCCCCAGCATTTT. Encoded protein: CASSFNGHQPQHF.

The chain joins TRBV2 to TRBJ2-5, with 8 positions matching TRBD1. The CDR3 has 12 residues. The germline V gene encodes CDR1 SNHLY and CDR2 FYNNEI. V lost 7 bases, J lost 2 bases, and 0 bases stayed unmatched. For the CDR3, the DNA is TGTGCCAGCAACAGGGGGCAAGAGACCCAGTACTTC. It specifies CASNRGQETQYF.

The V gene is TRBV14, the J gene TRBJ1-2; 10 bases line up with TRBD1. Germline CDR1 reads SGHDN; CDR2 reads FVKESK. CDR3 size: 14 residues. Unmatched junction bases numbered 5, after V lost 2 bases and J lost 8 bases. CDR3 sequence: CASSQSTGGRGYTF. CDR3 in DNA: TGTGCCAGCAGCCAATCGACAGGGGGCCGAGGCTACACCTTC. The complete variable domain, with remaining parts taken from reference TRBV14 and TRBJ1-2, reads EAGVTQFPSHSVIEKGQTVTLRCDPISGHDNLYWYRRVMGKEIKFLLHFVKESKQDESGMPNNRFLAERTGGTYSTLKVQPAELEDSGVYFCASSQSTGGRGYTFGSGTRLTVV.

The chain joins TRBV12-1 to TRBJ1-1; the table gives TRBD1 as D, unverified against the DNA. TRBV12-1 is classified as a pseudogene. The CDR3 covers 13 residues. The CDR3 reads CASSKGADGGAFF. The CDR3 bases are TGTGCCAGCAGCAAGGGGGCAGATGGAGGAGCTTTCTTT.

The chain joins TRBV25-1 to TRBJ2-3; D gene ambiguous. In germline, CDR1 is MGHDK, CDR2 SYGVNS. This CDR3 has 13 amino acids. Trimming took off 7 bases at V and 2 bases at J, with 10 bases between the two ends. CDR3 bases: TGTGCCAGCATCTCAGGATCCACAGATACGCAGTATTTT. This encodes CASISGSTDTQYF.

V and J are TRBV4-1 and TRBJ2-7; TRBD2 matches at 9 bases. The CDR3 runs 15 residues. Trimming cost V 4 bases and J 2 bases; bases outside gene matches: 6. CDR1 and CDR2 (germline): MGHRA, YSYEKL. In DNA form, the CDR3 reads TGCGCCAGCAGCCTCGGAGCGGGGGGAACCTACGAGCAGTACTTC. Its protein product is CASSLGAGGTYEQYF.

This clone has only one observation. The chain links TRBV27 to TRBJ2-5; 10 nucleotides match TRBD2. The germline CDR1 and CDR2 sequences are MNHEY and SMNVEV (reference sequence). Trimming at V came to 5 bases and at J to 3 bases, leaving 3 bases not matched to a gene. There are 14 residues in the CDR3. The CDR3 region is CASSERGGEETQYF. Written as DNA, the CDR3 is TGTGCCAGCAGTGAGCGGGGGGGCGAAGAGACCCAGTACTTC.

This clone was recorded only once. CDR3 sequence (DNA): TGTGCCAGCAGCTTGGGGACAGGGGGCAATCAGCCCCAGCATTTT. Its translation is CASSLGTGGNQPQHF. The chain has TRBV7-9 and TRBJ1-5; 10 bases line up with TRBD1. The CDR3 consists of 15 residues. Germline V gene data show CDR1 as SEHNR and CDR2 as FQNEAQ (reference sequence). With 3 bases clipped from V and 2 bases from J, the junction kept 1 base outside the gene matches.

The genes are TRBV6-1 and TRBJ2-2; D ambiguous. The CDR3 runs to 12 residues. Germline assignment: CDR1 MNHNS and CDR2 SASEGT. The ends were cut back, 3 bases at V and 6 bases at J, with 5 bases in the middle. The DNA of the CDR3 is TGTGCCAGCAGTGAGAGGCCCGGGGAGCTGTTTTTT. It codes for CASSERPGELFF.

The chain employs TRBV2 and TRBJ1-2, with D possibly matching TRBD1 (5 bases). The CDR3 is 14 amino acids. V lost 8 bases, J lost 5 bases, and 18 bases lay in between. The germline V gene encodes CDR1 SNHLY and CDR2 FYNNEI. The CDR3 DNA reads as TGTGCCAGCGTTGGGGCTCTCCATACTTATGGCTACACCTTC. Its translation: CASVGALHTYGYTF. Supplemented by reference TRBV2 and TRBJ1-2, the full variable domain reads EPEVTQTPSHQVTQMGQEVILRCVPISNHLYFYWYRQILGQKVEFLVSFYNNEISEKSEIFDDQFSVERPDGSNFTLKIRSTKLEDSAMYFCASVGALHTYGYTFGSGTRLTVV.